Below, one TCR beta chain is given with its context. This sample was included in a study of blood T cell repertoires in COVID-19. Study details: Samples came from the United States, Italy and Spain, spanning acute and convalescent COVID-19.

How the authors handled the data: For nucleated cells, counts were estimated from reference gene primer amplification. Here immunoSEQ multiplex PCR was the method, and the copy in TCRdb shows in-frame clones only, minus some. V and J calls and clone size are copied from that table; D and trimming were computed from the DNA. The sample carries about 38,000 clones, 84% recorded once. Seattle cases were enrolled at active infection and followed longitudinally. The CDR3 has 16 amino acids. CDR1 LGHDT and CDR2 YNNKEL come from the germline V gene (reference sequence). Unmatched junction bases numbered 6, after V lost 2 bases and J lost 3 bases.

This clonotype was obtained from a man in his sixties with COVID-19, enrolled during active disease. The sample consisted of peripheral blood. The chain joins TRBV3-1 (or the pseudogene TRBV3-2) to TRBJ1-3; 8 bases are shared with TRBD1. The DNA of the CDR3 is TGTGCCAGCAGCCAACACAGGGGGGAAGGTGGAAACACCATATATTTT. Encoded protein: CASSQHRGEGGNTIYF.